This entry lists 18 T cell receptor beta chains sequenced from one sample in a study of cytomegalovirus exposure and HLA in healthy donors. Vbeta (60) and Jbeta (13) primers were used in the PCR. Some clones are missing from TCRdb's copy, which holds only in-frame ones; the method was immunoSEQ multiplex PCR. Here the sample spans approximately 170,000 clones, about 85% being singletons. The sequencing input was PBMCs. The receptors here all came from a boy under 10 years old in good health and CMV-seronegative.

The chain employs TRBV10-3 and TRBJ2-6; D gene ambiguous. The ends were cut back, 3 bases at V and 0 bases at J, with 6 bases in the middle. The CDR3 is 15 residues long. Germline values: CDR1 ENHRY, CDR2 SYGVKD. The CDR3 region has the DNA TGTGCCATCAGTGATCAGGTCTCTGGGGCCAACGTCCTGACTTTC. As protein: CAISDQVSGANVLTF.

The chain joins TRBV28 to TRBJ1-2, with D tentatively TRBD1 (6 bases). CDR3 size: 17 residues. The germline CDR1 and CDR2 sequences are MDHEN and SYDVKM. V was cut by 5 bases and J by 0 bases, with 19 bases left in between. In DNA, the CDR3 is TGTGCCAGCAGTGAAACCAGGGGAGCCTCTGCTAACTATGGCTACACCTTC. Amino acid sequence: CASSETRGASANYGYTF.

This chain uses TRBV4-1 with TRBJ2-3; the D gene is possibly TRBD2 (6 bases). This CDR3 spans 18 amino acids. The V gene's germline CDR1 is MGHRA and CDR2 YSYEKL. Trimming removed 1 base from V and 0 bases from J, with 17 bases in between. CDR3 sequence reads: CASSQGGLHPPSTDTQYF. The DNA of the CDR3 is TGCGCCAGCAGCCAAGGGGGACTTCATCCTCCTAGCACAGATACGCAGTATTTT.

V gene TRBV5-1 combines with J gene TRBJ2-1; 9 bases fit TRBD1. J lost 3 bases, V lost 4 bases, and 11 bases had no gene match. The V gene's germline CDR1 is SGHRS and CDR2 YFSETQ. CDR3 length equals 17 residues. CDR3 DNA: TGCGCCAGCAGCCCAGGGGGCCGGGACAGGGTCTACAATGAGCAGTTCTTC. Amino acid sequence: CASSPGGRDRVYNEQFF.

This clone has just one count. The chain joins TRBV7-9 to TRBJ2-3; 8 bases line up with TRBD1. CDR1 is SEHNR and CDR2 is FQNEAQ in the germline V gene (reference sequence). V gave up 4 bases and J gave up 4 bases; unmatched junction bases: 4. This CDR3 contains 14 residues. CDR3 sequence reads: CASSSDRGPDTQYF. The CDR3 nucleotides are TGTGCCAGCAGCTCAGACAGGGGACCAGATACGCAGTATTTT.

The chain couples TRBV10-3 to TRBJ1-6; D is unresolved. Per the germline V gene, CDR1 is ENHRY and CDR2 is SYGVKD. V was shortened by 0 bases and J by 10 bases, with 13 bases between the two germline ends. This CDR3 is built from 15 residues. The CDR3 sequence: CAISESIFSGSPLHF. CDR3 in DNA: TGTGCCATCAGTGAGTCGATTTTTTCGGGGTCACCCCTCCACTTT.

The chain combines TRBV6-1 with TRBJ1-2, with D perhaps TRBD1 (6 bases). Germline V lookup: CDR1 MNHNS, CDR2 SASEGT. The CDR3 runs 12 residues. Trimming took 5 bases from V and 6 from J, leaving 10 bases between them. The CDR3 DNA sequence: TGTGCCAGCAGTCGGACAGAGGATGGCTACACCTTC. This gives the protein CASSRTEDGYTF.

The chain carries TRBV6-5 and TRBJ1-2; the D gene is possibly TRBD1 (5 bases). V lost 2 bases, J lost 8 bases, and 15 bases lay in between. CDR1 and CDR2 from the germline V gene are MNHEY and SVGAGI. CDR3 length: 14 amino acids. The CDR3 is CASSYLQAPGGYTF. CDR3 nucleotide sequence: TGTGCCAGCAGTTACCTCCAGGCCCCAGGGGGCTACACCTTC.

V and J are TRBV10-1 and TRBJ1-1, with D unclear. The CDR3 totals 13 residues. Germline V gene sequence: CDR1 WNHNN, CDR2 SYGVQD (reference sequence). V was pared by 5 bases and J by 8 bases, with 15 bases between. The CDR3, as DNA: TGCGCCAGCAGTCCAGGCGTCGGCCTGGAAGCTTTCTTT. Its protein is CASSPGVGLEAFF.

This sequence joins TRBV28 and TRBJ1-5, with 8 bases identical to TRBD1. The V gene end was trimmed by 1 base and the J gene end by 3 bases; junction bases not matched to a gene: 5. The CDR3 is 16 amino acids. The germline V gene encodes CDR1 MDHEN and CDR2 SYDVKM. CDR3 loop: CASSLSRRGLNQPQHF. The CDR3, as DNA: TGTGCCAGCAGTTTATCACGCAGGGGGCTCAATCAGCCCCAGCATTTT.

A few counts support this clone. V and J are TRBV6-5 and TRBJ2-7; tentative D call: TRBD1 (5 bases). V lost 4 bases to trimming and J lost 2 bases, with 9 bases between them. The length of the CDR3 is 13 residues. Germline values: CDR1 MNHEY, CDR2 SVGAGI. CDR3 residues: CASSSDITYEQYF. In nucleotides, the CDR3 is TGTGCCAGCAGTTCGGACATCACCTACGAGCAGTACTTC.

V and J are TRBV28 and TRBJ2-1; 9 bases line up with TRBD2. The CDR3 is 15 amino acids. The trim removed 2 bases at V and 5 bases at J, leaving 4 bases unmatched. Germline CDR1 and CDR2: MDHEN and SYDVKM. CDR3 loop: CASSLAGGTHNEQFF. In nucleotides, the CDR3 is TGTGCCAGCAGTTTAGCGGGAGGGACACACAATGAGCAGTTCTTC.

This chain links TRBV28 with TRBJ1-4, with D possibly matching TRBD1 (5 bases). The germline V and J ends were trimmed by 3 bases and 0 bases, with 14 bases remaining between them. The CDR3 runs 17 residues. Germline CDR1 is MDHEN and CDR2 is SYDVKM. The CDR3: CASSFKAGLATNEKLFF. Written as DNA, the CDR3 is TGTGCCAGCAGTTTCAAGGCAGGGCTGGCAACTAATGAAAAACTGTTTTTT. Using reference TRBV28 and TRBJ1-4 for the parts outside the CDR3, the full variable domain is DVKVTQSSRYLVKRTGEKVFLECVQDMDHENMFWYRQDPGLGLRLIYFSYDVKMKEKGDIPEGYSVSREKKERFSLILESASTNQTSMYLCASSFKAGLATNEKLFFGSGTQLSVL.

This clone has a single count. The V and J genes are TRBV20-1 and TRBJ2-1; 7 nucleotides align to TRBD1. Unmatched junction bases numbered 1, after V lost 6 bases and J lost 8 bases. The germline gives CDR1 DFQATT, CDR2 SNEGSKA (reference sequence). The CDR3 loop spans 10 amino acids. The CDR3 region is CSAGTDEQFF. CDR3 nucleotide sequence: TGCAGTGCGGGGACAGATGAGCAGTTCTTC.

The chain combines TRBV6-5 with TRBJ2-5; TRBD2 is a possible D gene (6 bases). V lost 7 bases, J lost 5 bases, and 20 bases lay in between. Germline V gene sequence: CDR1 MNHEY, CDR2 SVGAGI. The CDR3 sequence is 15 residues long. The CDR3 here is CASIIEGGTGETQYF. In DNA, the CDR3 is TGTGCCAGCATTATTGAAGGAGGGACGGGGGAGACCCAGTACTTC.

This chain uses TRBV28 with TRBJ1-2; 8 nucleotides line up with TRBD1. Germline V gives CDR1 MDHEN, CDR2 SYDVKM. The CDR3 sequence is 12 residues long. V shed 4 bases and J 6 bases; nucleotides not matched to a gene: 1. In nucleotides, the CDR3 is TGTGCCAGCAGTTCGGACAGGGATGGCTACACCTTC. This codes for CASSSDRDGYTF.

CDR3 protein: CASREPDIYNEQFF. The CDR3 nucleotides are TGTGCCAGCAGAGAGCCCGACATATACAATGAGCAGTTCTTC. The genes are TRBV6-6 and TRBJ2-1; D gene unclear. Trimming shortened V by 6 bases and J by 4 bases, and 13 bases separated the two germline ends. CDR1 and CDR2 (germline): MNHNY, SVGAGI (reference sequence). This CDR3 is 14 amino acids long.

This clone was recorded once. V is TRBV14 and J is TRBJ2-5; D may be TRBD2 (5 bases). The CDR3 has 17 amino acids. Germline CDR1 SGHDN, CDR2 FVKESK. V gave up 4 bases and J gave up 4 bases, with 22 bases separating them. CDR3 DNA sequence: TGTGCCAGCAGCCCGGCGGAGGAGATATTGGCGGCAGAGACCCAGTACTTC. Encoded protein: CASSPAEEILAAETQYF.